This T cell receptor beta chain was documented in a study of T cell changes during pregnancy in multiple sclerosis. Germline V gene sequence: CDR1 MDHEN, CDR2 SYDVKM. The CDR3 extends over 12 amino acids. V was trimmed by 7 bases and J by 12 bases, leaving 16 bases between them. The protocol was immunoSEQ multiplex PCR, while the TCRdb copy is restricted to in-frame clones and leaves out a portion. The sample lists tens of thousands of clones; around 90% were seen once. The sequenced sample was CD4+ T cells from peripheral blood mononuclear cells, obtained after pregnancy. The TCR comes from a female donor in good health, enrolled as a control in a pregnancy study. J is TRBJ1-5 and V is TRBV28, with a possible D match to TRBD1 (6 bases). CDR3 coding DNA: TGTGCCAGCACCTCCTTGGGACAAGACCAGCATTTT. Its translation is CASTSLGQDQHF.